Sequencing of this T cell receptor (beta chain) was carried out in a study of monozygotic twins with inflammatory bowel disease. As concerns this clonotype: Its antigen is not identified.

Whole-study findings and limits: The study found lower TCRbeta diversity (inverse Simpson) in IBD patients than in healthy co-twins.

UMIs that included a 6-nucleotide sample barcode were added by template switching, which took place during cDNA synthesis. TCRdb reprocessed the 5' RACE reads, with one entry per CDR3 protein and no DNA. This sample's table reports around 400,000 distinct CDR3 sequences. The CDR3 spans 19 residues. Germline V gene data show CDR1 as LNHNV and CDR2 as YYDKDF (reference sequence). V is TRBV15 and J is TRBJ2-3; TCRdb returns TRBD1, unconfirmable since there is no DNA. The receptor was derived from a human donor with ulcerative colitis or Crohn's disease, or a healthy co-twin of an affected twin (not recorded which). Sequenced: blood. Here the CDR3 reads CATSRVGGGQIHSTDTQYF.